Presented here are 30 T cell receptor beta chains from one specimen sequenced in a study of tumor-infiltrating lymphocytes in primary liver carcinoma. Constant-region priming of approximately 0.55 ug total RNA yielded TCR beta cDNA. Library construction for TCR beta comprised three nested multiplex PCR rounds performed with slightly modified ARM-PCR. Each of the first two PCR rounds ran roughly 10 cycles with TRBV1-TRBV30 forward and C-beta reverse primers. A single record per CDR3 protein comes from TCRdb applying MiXCR to the multiplex PCR reads. The data contain about 330,000 distinct CDR3 sequences, about 61% of them singletons. The study extracted blood RNA from unsorted whole blood and also extracted germline DNA. The sample consisted of peripheral blood. The receptors were sampled from a man aged 35 to 55 with primary liver carcinoma and hepatitis B virus infection.

A remark on this clonotype: The junction does not match germline at one end; this may be a read error. This chain joins TRBV11-2 and TRBJ2-3; 12 nucleotides line up with TRBD2. The CDR3 spans 19 residues. The germline V gene encodes CDR1 SGHAT and CDR2 FQNNGV. The CDR3 is CVSSRSSRLAGERTDTQYF. CDR3 DNA sequence: TGTGTCAGCAGCCGATCGTCGAGACTAGCGGGAGAGAGGACAGATACGCAGTATTTT.

The gene calls are TRBV4-1 and TRBJ2-7; D call uncertain. V was shortened by 4 bases and J by 1 base, with 11 bases between the two germline ends. The V gene's germline CDR1 is MGHRA and CDR2 YSYEKL. CDR3 size: 14 residues. The CDR3 region is CASSPPAASYEQYF. CDR3 DNA sequence: TGCGCCAGCAGCCCTCCGGCGGCATCCTACGAGCAGTACTTC.

CDR3 in amino acids: CATMELAGQETQYF. The CDR3 DNA follows: TGTGCAACAATGGAGCTAGCGGGACAAGAGACCCAGTACTTC. The gene calls are TRBV15 and TRBJ2-5; 9 bases map to TRBD2. The CDR3 consists of 14 residues. CDR1 is LNHNV, CDR2 YYDKDF, per germline (reference sequence).

For this clonotype: A much larger clonotype is one base distant, so this may be a read error. The rearrangement links TRBV4-1 to TRBJ2-7; D not resolved. The CDR3 spans 15 residues. Germline values: CDR1 MGHRA, CDR2 YSYEKL. The CDR3 sequence is CAGSQDPTNTYEQYF. The DNA for the CDR3 is TGCGCCGGCAGCCAAGATCCGACCAACACCTACGAGCAGTACTTC.

Notes on this clonotype: Because the CDR3 is missing its conserved closing phenylalanine or tryptophan, this is likely a read error. The chain joins TRBV6-4 to TRBJ2-1; 10 bases map to TRBD2. V lost 2 bases and J lost 9; bases outside the gene matches: 7. The CDR3 runs to 15 residues. Germline CDR1 reads MRHNA; CDR2 reads SNTAGT. The CDR3 nucleotides read TGTGCCAGCAGTGACAGGTCTAGCGGGAGTCGTGAGCAGTTCTAC. Encoded protein: CASSDRSSGSREQFY.

This clonotype was detected many times. The chain uses TRBV11-2 and TRBJ1-2; TRBD1 matches 7 bases. The CDR3 is made up of 14 amino acids. CDR1 is SGHAT and CDR2 is FQNNGV in the germline V gene. With V trimmed by 5 bases and J by 0 bases, 3 bases remained unmatched. The CDR3: CASSPGTANYGYTF. The CDR3 DNA sequence: TGTGCCAGCAGCCCCGGGACAGCTAACTATGGCTACACCTTC.

Turning to this clonotype: With a much larger clone just one base away, this may be a read error. This chain links TRBV6-5 with TRBJ2-7; TRBD1 agrees at 7 bases. This CDR3 is 15 amino acids long. Germline loops: CDR1 MNHEY, CDR2 SVGAGI. The CDR3, as DNA: TGTGCCGGCAGGATAGCCGGGACAGTTTTTCACGAGCAGTACTTC. Protein product: CAGRIAGTVFHEQYF.

A note on this clonotype: Compared with germline, one end of the junction differs, possibly owing to a read error. This chain connects TRBV11-2 to TRBJ2-5; 8 nucleotides match TRBD1. Germline V gene lookup returns CDR1 SGHAT and CDR2 FQNNGV. The CDR3 is 15 residues long. CDR3 amino acids: CASSQPDRVVEIQYF. In nucleotides, the CDR3 is TGTGCCAGCAGCCAACCGGACAGGGTAGTGGAGATCCAGTACTTC.

The chain is built from TRBV4-3 and TRBJ2-5; 11 bases line up with TRBD2. This CDR3 region has 17 residues. J gave up 0 bases and V 7 bases, and 10 bases lay outside the gene matches. Germline-derived CDR1 and CDR2 are LGHNA and YSLEER. The CDR3 sequence is CASNHGTSGTNQETQYF. Written as DNA, the CDR3 is TGCGCCAGCAACCACGGGACTAGCGGTACCAACCAAGAGACCCAGTACTTC.

Worth noting for this clonotype: This sequence may be a read error, since a much larger clone differs from it by one base. The J gene is TRBJ2-3, the V gene TRBV10-3, with a tentative D call TRBD2 (5 bases). The CDR3 runs to 13 residues. From germline, CDR1 is ENHRY and CDR2 SYGVKD. V dropped 6 bases and J dropped 4 bases, with 11 bases sitting between them. CDR3 in DNA: TGTGCCATCAGACCCGAGAGGGCAGATACGCAGTATTTT. It encodes CAIRPERADTQYF.

This clonotype was counted between two and nine times. The chain links TRBV4-1 to TRBJ2-1, with TRBD2 matching over 7 bases. Germline V gives CDR1 MGHRA, CDR2 YSYEKL. V lost 4 bases, J lost 7 bases, and 10 bases stayed unmatched. The CDR3 is made up of 15 amino acids. The CDR3 DNA is TGCGCCAGCAGCCCAAGCTCGGGGGACTATAATGAGCAGTTCTTC. It translates to CASSPSSGDYNEQFF.

Concerning this clonotype: Given a much more abundant clone one base away, this may be a read error. Given the absence of the conserved phenylalanine or tryptophan at the CDR3 end, a read error is likely. J is TRBJ1-2 and V is TRBV12-3 or TRBV12-4, with 7 nucleotides matching TRBD1. This CDR3 spans 13 amino acids. J lost 5 bases, V lost 5 bases, and 5 bases had no gene match. The chain's CDR3 is CASSPGQQYGYTL. The CDR3 coding sequence is TGTGCCAGCAGTCCGGGACAGCAGTATGGCTACACCTTA.

As for this clonotype: Being one base from a much bigger clone, this may be a read error. The J gene is TRBJ2-5, the V gene TRBV5-1; D unresolved. V shed 0 bases and J shed 1 base, with 10 bases lying between them. In germline, CDR1 is SGHRS, CDR2 YFSETQ. The CDR3 runs 15 residues. CDR3 coding DNA: TGCGCCAGCAGCTTGGTCGCGGTCCCCCAAGAGACCCAGTACTTC. This encodes CASSLVAVPQETQYF.

With respect to this clonotype: Germline is not matched at one junction end, which may reflect a read error. The J gene is TRBJ2-7, the V gene TRBV11-2; no firm D call. CDR1 and CDR2 (germline): SGHAT, FQNNGV. There are 14 residues in the CDR3. The CDR3 DNA is TGTGTCAGCAGCTTTGAACCCACAGTGTTGCAGCAGTACTTC. Translated, it gives CVSSFEPTVLQQYF.

This clonotype was seen at least ten times. The chain recombines TRBV10-2 with TRBJ1-1; no clear D gene. The germline V and J ends were trimmed by 6 bases and 0 bases, with 8 bases remaining between them. Germline V gives CDR1 WSHSY, CDR2 SAAADI. The CDR3 runs 13 residues. As DNA, the CDR3 is TGCGCCAGCAGCCCGGGAATGAACACTGAAGCTTTCTTT. Its translation: CASSPGMNTEAFF.

On this clonotype: This may arise from a read error, as a much more abundant clone is one base away. The chain links TRBV10-3 to TRBJ2-7; no clear D. The CDR3 contains 12 residues. V dropped 5 bases and J dropped 2 bases, with 7 bases sitting between them. The V gene's germline CDR1 is ENHRY and CDR2 SYGVKD. The chain's CDR3 is CAISRSTYEQYF. Here the CDR3 DNA reads TGTGCCATCAGTCGGTCCACCTACGAGCAGTACTTC.

As for this clonotype: Since the CDR3 does not end with the conserved phenylalanine or tryptophan, this likely comes from a read error. The chain combines TRBV12-3 or TRBV12-4 with TRBJ2-1; weak D call: TRBD2 (6 bases). V lost 7 bases and J 9 bases, leaving 16 bases between the germline ends. The CDR3 is made up of 13 amino acids. Written as DNA, the CDR3 is TGTGCCAGCACTCCCCAGACGGGGGTTGAGCAGTTCCTC. As protein: CASTPQTGVEQFL.

To note about this clonotype: One end of the junction is discordant with germline, which a read error may explain. As DNA, the CDR3 is TGCGCCTGGAGTGACCGGGGGGGTGGGCAGCCCCAGCATTTT. The encoded protein is CAWSDRGGGQPQHF. The chain links TRBV30 to TRBJ1-5; D perhaps matches TRBD1 (5 bases). Germline CDR1 is GTSNPN and CDR2 is SVGIG (reference sequence). This CDR3 is built from 14 residues.

A single count supports this clonotype. The rearrangement joins TRBV19 to TRBJ2-7, with TRBD2 matching 8 bases. The CDR3 covers 15 residues. In germline, CDR1 is LNHDA, CDR2 SQIVND (reference sequence). V gave up 3 bases and J gave up 1 base; unmatched junction bases: 5. This CDR3 reads CASSIGSGSSYEQYF. The CDR3 region has the DNA TGTGCCAGTAGTATTGGGAGCGGGAGTTCCTACGAGCAGTACTTC.

V usage is TRBV7-9 and J usage is TRBJ2-3; 9 bases fit TRBD2. This CDR3 is 22 amino acids long. V shed 5 bases, J shed 2 bases, and the junction held 26 bases outside the gene matches. Looked up from germline, CDR1 is SEHNR and CDR2 is FQNEAQ (reference sequence). The CDR3 DNA is TGTGCCAGCAGCCCAACCCCTCTTCGGTGGCGGGAGGGCCTTTTGGACACAGATACGCAGTATTTT. Translated, it gives CASSPTPLRWREGLLDTDTQYF.

A note on this clonotype: A much larger clone is a single base away; this may be a read error. The V call is TRBV12-3 or TRBV12-4, the J call TRBJ1-1; D may be TRBD1 (5 bases). This CDR3 spans 15 amino acids. In DNA, the CDR3 is TGTGCCAGCAGTCCCGCGCGGGCGCGGGGACGTGAAGCTCTCTTT. As protein: CASSPARARGREALF.

For this clonotype: This is likely a read error, given that the CDR3 carries no conserved phenylalanine or tryptophan at its end. The chain links TRBV7-9 to TRBJ2-3, with D unclear. The V end was cut by 5 bases, the J end by 12 bases, with 18 bases between. Germline CDR1 is SEHNR and CDR2 is FQNEAQ (reference sequence). The CDR3 has 13 residues. CDR3 in DNA: TGTGCCAGCAGCCTAGGCCGCCTTTGGAGACAGTATTTG. Encoded protein: CASSLGRLWRQYL.

On this clonotype itself: A read error may be the cause here, since a much bigger clone is one base away. The rearrangement uses TRBV5-4 and TRBJ2-1, with TRBD2 matching 8 bases. Looked up from germline, CDR1 is SGHNT and CDR2 is YYREEE (reference sequence). This CDR3 has 19 residues. In DNA form, the CDR3 reads TGTGCCAGCAGTTTTCGGGGGGGAATAGCGCAGAGCTCCTACAGTGAGCAGTTCTTC. Amino acid sequence: CASSFRGGIAQSSYSEQFF.

The chain employs TRBV5-1 and TRBJ2-2; D not certain. The CDR3 spans 13 residues. Trimming took off 3 bases at V and 6 bases at J, with 9 bases between the two ends. Germline V gene lookup returns CDR1 SGHRS and CDR2 YFSETQ. This CDR3 reads CASSSTVAGELFF. In DNA form, the CDR3 reads TGCGCCAGCAGCTCAACGGTCGCCGGGGAGCTGTTTTTT.

This chain uses TRBV20-1 with TRBJ2-5; D is perhaps TRBD1 (6 bases). This CDR3 has 14 residues. In germline, CDR1 is DFQATT, CDR2 SNEGSKA (reference sequence). V was cut by 6 bases and J by 4 bases, with 18 bases left in between. CDR3 amino acids: CSADRPELAETQYF. In nucleotides, the CDR3 is TGCAGTGCCGACAGGCCTGAGCTCGCAGAGACCCAGTACTTC.

V and J are TRBV30 and TRBJ2-3, with 8 bases lining up with TRBD1. Trimming cost V 2 bases and J 5 bases; bases outside gene matches: 3. Looked up from germline, CDR1 is GTSNPN and CDR2 is SVGIG (reference sequence). The CDR3 consists of 13 residues. The CDR3 loop is CAWSLQGGDTQYF. The CDR3 nucleotides read TGTGCCTGGAGTCTACAGGGGGGAGATACGCAGTATTTT.

The CDR3 region has the DNA TGTGCCATCAATCGACCGGATCAGCCCCAGCATTTT. As protein: CAINRPDQPQHF. The rearrangement links TRBV6-2 or TRBV6-3 to TRBJ1-5; D is ambiguous. Germline values: CDR1 MNHEY, CDR2 SVGEGT. Trimming took 10 bases from V and 5 from J, leaving 12 bases between them. CDR3 size: 12 residues.

With respect to this clonotype: At one end the junction does not follow the germline gene, possibly because of a read error. The rearrangement joins TRBV6-6 to TRBJ2-5; D ambiguous. The CDR3 runs to 14 residues. Germline V gives CDR1 MNHNY, CDR2 SVGAGI (reference sequence). CDR3 sequence reads: CASSYHAGQETHYF. The CDR3 DNA reads as TGTGCCAGCAGTTACCATGCAGGTCAAGAGACCCACTACTTC.

The V gene is TRBV29-1, the J gene TRBJ2-2; D possibly matches TRBD1 or TRBD2 (5 bases each). The CDR3 is 15 residues long. Trimming cost V 4 bases and J 5 bases, with 17 bases left between them. Germline lookup yields CDR1 SQVTM and CDR2 ANQGSEA. The CDR3 DNA reads TGCAGCGTTGGTTTAGGGTGGGGGATGACCGGGGAGCTGTTTTTT. This gives the protein CSVGLGWGMTGELFF.

A remark on this clonotype: Just one base apart from a much larger clone, this may be a read error. The chain is built from TRBV5-1 and TRBJ2-3; 16 positions match TRBD2. Germline CDR1 is SGHRS and CDR2 is YFSETQ. This CDR3 is built from 18 residues. J lost 5 bases, V lost 4 bases, and 10 bases had no gene match. As DNA, the CDR3 is TGCGCCAGCAGCCTCCGCACCGGGACTAGCGGGAGGGTAGATACGCAGTATTTT. Its protein product is CASSLRTGTSGRVDTQYF. The full variable domain, its missing parts supplied by reference TRBV5-1 and TRBJ2-3, is KAGVTQTPRYLIKTRGQQVTLSCSPISGHRSVSWYQQTPGQGLQFLFEYFSETQRNKGNFPGRFSGRQFSNSRSEMNVSTLELGDSALYLCASSLRTGTSGRVDTQYFGPGTRLTVL.